This note documents a single T cell receptor beta chain sequence. Its antigen is currently unknown. This sample is drawn from a study of OX40 agonist ivuxolimab in advanced cancers. Study-level background: Anti-PD-1, anti-PD-L1 or anti-CTLA-4 therapy given earlier was allowed, and 40% had some. Three patients got partial responses; one had hepatocellular carcinoma and two had cutaneous melanoma.

The table came from immunoSEQ multiplex PCR; TCRdb's copy has only in-frame clones and leaves some out. The sample shows around 41,000 clones, approximately 90% of them seen only once. Per the germline V gene, CDR1 is WNHNN and CDR2 is SYGVQD (reference sequence). The length of the CDR3 is 14 residues. The germline V and J ends were trimmed by 2 bases and 1 base, with 6 bases remaining between them. General study points: Near-lowest levels of clonal expansion characterized partial responders at 0.1-3.0 mg/kg. Antigens targeted by the expanded peripheral T cells were not determined.

Sequences were derived from CD4+ or CD8+ T cells sorted from blood, sampled in a trial of the OX40 agonist ivuxolimab. This clonotype was sampled from an adult with an advanced solid tumor such as melanoma, head and neck, liver or kidney cancer. The gene calls are TRBV10-1 and TRBJ2-1; unclear D gene. The CDR3 here is CASSEHSSYNEQFF. CDR3 DNA: TGCGCCAGCAGTGAGCACAGTTCCTACAATGAGCAGTTCTTC.